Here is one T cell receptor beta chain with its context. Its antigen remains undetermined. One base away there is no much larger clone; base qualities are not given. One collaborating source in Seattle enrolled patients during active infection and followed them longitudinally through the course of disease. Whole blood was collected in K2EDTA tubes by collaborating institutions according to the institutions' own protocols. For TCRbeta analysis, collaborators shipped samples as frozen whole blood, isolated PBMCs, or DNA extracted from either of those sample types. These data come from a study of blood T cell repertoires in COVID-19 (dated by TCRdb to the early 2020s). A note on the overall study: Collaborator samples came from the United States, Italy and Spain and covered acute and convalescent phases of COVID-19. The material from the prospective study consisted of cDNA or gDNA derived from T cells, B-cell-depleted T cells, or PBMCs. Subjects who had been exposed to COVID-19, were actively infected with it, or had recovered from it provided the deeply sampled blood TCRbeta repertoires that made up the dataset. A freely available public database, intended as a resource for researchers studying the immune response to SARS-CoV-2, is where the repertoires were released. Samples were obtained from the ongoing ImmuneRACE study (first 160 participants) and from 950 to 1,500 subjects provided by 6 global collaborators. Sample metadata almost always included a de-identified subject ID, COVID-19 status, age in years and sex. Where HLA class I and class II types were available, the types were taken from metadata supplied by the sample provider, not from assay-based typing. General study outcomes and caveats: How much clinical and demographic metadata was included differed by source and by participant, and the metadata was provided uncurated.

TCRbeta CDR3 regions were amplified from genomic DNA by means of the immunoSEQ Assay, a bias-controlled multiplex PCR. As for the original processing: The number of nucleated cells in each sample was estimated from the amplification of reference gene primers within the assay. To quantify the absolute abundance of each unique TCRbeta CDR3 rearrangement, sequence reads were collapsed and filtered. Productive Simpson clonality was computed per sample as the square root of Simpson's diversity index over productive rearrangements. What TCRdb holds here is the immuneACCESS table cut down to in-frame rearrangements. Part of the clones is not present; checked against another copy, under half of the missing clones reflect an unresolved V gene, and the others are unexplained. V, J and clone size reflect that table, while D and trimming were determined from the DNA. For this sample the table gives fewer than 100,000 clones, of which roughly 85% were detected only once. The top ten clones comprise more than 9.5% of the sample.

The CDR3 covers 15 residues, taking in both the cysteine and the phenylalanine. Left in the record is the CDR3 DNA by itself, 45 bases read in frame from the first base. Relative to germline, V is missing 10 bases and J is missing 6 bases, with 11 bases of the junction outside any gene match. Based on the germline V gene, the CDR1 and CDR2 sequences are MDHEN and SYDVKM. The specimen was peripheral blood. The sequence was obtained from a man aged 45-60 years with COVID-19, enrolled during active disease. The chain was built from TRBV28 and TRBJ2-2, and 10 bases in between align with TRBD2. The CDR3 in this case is CANEGGLALPGELFF. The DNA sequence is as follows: TGTGCCAACGAGGGGGGACTAGCGCTTCCCGGGGAGCTGTTTTTT.